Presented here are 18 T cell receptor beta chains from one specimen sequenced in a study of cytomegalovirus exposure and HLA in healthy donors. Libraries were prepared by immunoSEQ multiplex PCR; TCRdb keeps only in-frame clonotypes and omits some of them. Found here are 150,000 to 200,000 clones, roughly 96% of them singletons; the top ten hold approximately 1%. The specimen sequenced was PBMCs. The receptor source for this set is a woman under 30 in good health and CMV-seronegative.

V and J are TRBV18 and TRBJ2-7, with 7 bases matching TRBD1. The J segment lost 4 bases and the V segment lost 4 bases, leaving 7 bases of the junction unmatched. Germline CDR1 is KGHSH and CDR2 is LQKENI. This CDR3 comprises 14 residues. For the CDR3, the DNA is TGTGCCAGCTCACTCCCGACAGGGCGATACGAGCAGTACTTC. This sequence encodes CASSLPTGRYEQYF.

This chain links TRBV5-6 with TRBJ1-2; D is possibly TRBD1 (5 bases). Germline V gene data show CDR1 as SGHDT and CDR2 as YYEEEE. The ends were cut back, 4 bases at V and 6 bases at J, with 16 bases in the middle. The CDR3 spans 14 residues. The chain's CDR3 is CASSPPGRVDGYTF. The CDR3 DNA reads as TGTGCCAGCAGCCCACCCGGCAGGGTCGATGGCTACACCTTC.

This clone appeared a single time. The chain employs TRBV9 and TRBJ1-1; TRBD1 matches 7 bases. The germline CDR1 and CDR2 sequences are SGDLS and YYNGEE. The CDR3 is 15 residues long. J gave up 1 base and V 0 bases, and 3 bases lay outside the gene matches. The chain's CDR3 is CASSVGGTANTEAFF. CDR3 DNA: TGTGCCAGCAGCGTAGGGGGGACAGCGAACACTGAAGCTTTCTTT.

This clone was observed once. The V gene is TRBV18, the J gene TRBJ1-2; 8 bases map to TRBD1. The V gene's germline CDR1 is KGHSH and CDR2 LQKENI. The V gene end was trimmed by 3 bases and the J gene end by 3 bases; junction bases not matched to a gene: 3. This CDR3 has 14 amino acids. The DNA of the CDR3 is TGTGCCAGCTCACCTCAACAGGGGGACTATGGCTACACCTTC. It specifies CASSPQQGDYGYTF.

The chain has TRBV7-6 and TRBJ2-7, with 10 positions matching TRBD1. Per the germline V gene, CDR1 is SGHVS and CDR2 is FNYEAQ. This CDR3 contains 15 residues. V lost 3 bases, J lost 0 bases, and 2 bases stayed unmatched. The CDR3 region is CASSFGTGASYEQYF. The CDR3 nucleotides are TGTGCCAGCAGCTTCGGGACAGGGGCCTCCTACGAGCAGTACTTC.

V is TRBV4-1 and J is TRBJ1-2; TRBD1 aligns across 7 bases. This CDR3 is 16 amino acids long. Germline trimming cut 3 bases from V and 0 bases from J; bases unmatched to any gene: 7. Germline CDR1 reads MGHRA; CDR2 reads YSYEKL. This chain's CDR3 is CASSHRAGTANYGYTF. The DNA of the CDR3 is TGCGCCAGCAGCCACCGCGCCGGGACAGCTAACTATGGCTACACCTTC.

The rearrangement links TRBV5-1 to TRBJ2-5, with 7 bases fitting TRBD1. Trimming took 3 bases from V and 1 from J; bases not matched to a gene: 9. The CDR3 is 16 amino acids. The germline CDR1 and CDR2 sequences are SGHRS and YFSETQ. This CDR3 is CASSSSLQGIQETQYF. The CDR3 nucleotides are TGCGCCAGCAGCTCCAGTTTACAGGGGATCCAAGAGACCCAGTACTTC. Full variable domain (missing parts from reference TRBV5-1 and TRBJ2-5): KAGVTQTPRYLIKTRGQQVTLSCSPISGHRSVSWYQQTPGQGLQFLFEYFSETQRNKGNFPGRFSGRQFSNSRSEMNVSTLELGDSALYLCASSSSLQGIQETQYFGPGTRLLVL.

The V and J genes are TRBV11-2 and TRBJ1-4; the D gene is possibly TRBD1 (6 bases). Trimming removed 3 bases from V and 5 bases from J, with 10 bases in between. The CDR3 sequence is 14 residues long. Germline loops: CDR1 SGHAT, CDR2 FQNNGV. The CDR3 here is CASSLTGPNEKLFF. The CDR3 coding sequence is TGTGCCAGCAGCTTGACAGGTCCGAATGAAAAACTGTTTTTT.

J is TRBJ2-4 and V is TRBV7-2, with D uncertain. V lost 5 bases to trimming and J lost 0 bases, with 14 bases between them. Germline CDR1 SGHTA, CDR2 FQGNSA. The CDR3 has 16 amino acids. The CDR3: CASSPRMPLAKNIQYF. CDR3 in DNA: TGTGCCAGCAGCCCTAGAATGCCCCTAGCCAAAAACATTCAGTACTTC.

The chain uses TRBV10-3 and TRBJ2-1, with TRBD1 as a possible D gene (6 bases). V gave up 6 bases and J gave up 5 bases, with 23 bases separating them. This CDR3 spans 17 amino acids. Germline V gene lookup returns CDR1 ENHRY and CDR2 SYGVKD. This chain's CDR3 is CAIRLVTGIQQNNEQFF. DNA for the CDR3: TGTGCCATCAGACTCGTAACAGGGATCCAGCAGAACAATGAGCAGTTCTTC.

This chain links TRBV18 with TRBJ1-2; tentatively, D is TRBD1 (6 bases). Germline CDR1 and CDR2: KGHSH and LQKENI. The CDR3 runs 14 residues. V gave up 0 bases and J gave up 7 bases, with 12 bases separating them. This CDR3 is CASSPPWGLGGYTF. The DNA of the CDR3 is TGTGCCAGCTCACCACCGTGGGGGCTTGGTGGCTACACCTTC. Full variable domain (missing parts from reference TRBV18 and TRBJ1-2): NAGVMQNPRHLVRRRGQEARLRCSPMKGHSHVYWYRQLPEEGLKFMVYLQKENIIDESGMPKERFSAEFPKEGPSILRIQQVVRGDSAAYFCASSPPWGLGGYTFGSGTRLTVV.

CDR3 protein: CASSSRQGGYEQYF. CDR3 in DNA: TGTGCCAGCAGCTCCCGACAGGGAGGCTACGAGCAGTACTTC. The rearrangement joins TRBV7-2 to TRBJ2-7, with D maybe TRBD1 (7 bases). Trimming took 4 bases from V and 3 from J, leaving 13 bases between them. CDR3 length: 14 residues. The germline CDR1 and CDR2 sequences are SGHTA and FQGNSA.

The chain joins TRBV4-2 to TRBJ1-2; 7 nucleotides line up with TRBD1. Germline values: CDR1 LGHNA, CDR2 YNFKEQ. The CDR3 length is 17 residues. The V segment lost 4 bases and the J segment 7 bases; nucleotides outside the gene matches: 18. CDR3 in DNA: TGTGCCAGCAGCCGCTCAAATCGGGGACAGTTGGTGAGTGGCTACACCTTC. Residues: CASSRSNRGQLVSGYTF.

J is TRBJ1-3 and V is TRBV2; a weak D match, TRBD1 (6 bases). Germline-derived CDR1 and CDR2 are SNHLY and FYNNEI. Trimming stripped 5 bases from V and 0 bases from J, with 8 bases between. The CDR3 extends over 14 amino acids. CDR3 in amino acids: CASSMGHSGNTIYF. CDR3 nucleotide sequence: TGTGCCAGCAGTATGGGACACTCTGGAAACACCATATATTTT.

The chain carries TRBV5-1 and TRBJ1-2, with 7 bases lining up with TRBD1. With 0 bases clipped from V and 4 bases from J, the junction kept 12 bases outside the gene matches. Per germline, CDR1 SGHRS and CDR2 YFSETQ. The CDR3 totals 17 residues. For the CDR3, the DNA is TGCGCCAGCAGCTTGGAGATGAGGGCCGGGACAGTCTATGGCTACACCTTC. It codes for CASSLEMRAGTVYGYTF.

The CDR3 DNA sequence: TGCGCCAGCAGCCCGGGACTAGCGGGGGGCAGGGATGAGCAGTTCTTC. As protein: CASSPGLAGGRDEQFF. This rearrangement joins TRBV5-1 to TRBJ2-1, with 15 bases fitting TRBD2. The CDR3 spans 16 residues. Germline values: CDR1 SGHRS, CDR2 YFSETQ. V lost 4 bases and J lost 8; bases outside the gene matches: 7.

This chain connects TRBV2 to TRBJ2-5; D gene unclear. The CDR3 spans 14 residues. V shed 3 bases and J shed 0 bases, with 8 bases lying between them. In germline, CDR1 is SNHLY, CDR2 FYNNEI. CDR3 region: CASSDGRYQETQYF. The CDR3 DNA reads TGTGCCAGCAGTGATGGCAGATACCAAGAGACCCAGTACTTC.

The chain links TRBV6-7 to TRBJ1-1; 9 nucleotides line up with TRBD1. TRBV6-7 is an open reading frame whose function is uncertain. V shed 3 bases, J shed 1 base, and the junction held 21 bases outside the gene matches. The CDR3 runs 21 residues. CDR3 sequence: CASSYTGGGPMGFGGNTEAFF. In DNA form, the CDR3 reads TGTGCCAGCAGTTATACAGGGGGCGGCCCTATGGGTTTTGGGGGGAACACTGAAGCTTTCTTT.